These 26 T cell receptor beta chains originate from one sample sequenced in a study of T cell responses to AZD1222 COVID-19 vaccine. Here immunoSEQ multiplex PCR was the method, and the copy in TCRdb shows in-frame clones only, minus some. The table includes around 110,000 clones, roughly 93% detected once. The specimen comprised peripheral blood, sampled 28 days after the second AZD1222 dose. The receptors originated from an adult who received the AZD1222 COVID-19 vaccine.

V and J are TRBV18 and TRBJ1-2; no firm D call. The V end lost 2 bases, the J end lost 0 bases, and 13 bases lay between the germline ends. Germline V gene lookup returns CDR1 KGHSH and CDR2 LQKENI. The CDR3 extends over 16 amino acids. This CDR3 is CASSPSQGGANYGYTF. The CDR3, as DNA: TGTGCCAGCTCACCAAGTCAAGGAGGAGCTAACTATGGCTACACCTTC.

The rearrangement joins TRBV28 to TRBJ1-2; 7 nucleotides line up with TRBD1. The CDR3 extends over 14 amino acids. The junction had 6 bases not matched to a gene; V was cut back by 6 bases and J by 2 bases. CDR1 MDHEN and CDR2 SYDVKM come from the germline V gene. This CDR3 reads CASRTGTANYGYTF. The CDR3, as DNA: TGTGCCAGCAGGACAGGGACAGCGAACTATGGCTACACCTTC.

V and J are TRBV2 and TRBJ2-5; TRBD1 matches 9 bases. Germline CDR1 SNHLY, CDR2 FYNNEI. CDR3 length: 16 amino acids. Germline trimming cut 2 bases from V and 4 bases from J; bases unmatched to any gene: 8. CDR3: CASSERAQGAGETQYF. CDR3 nucleotides: TGTGCCAGCAGTGAAAGGGCACAGGGGGCAGGAGAGACCCAGTACTTC. The full variable domain, with the rest looked up from reference TRBV2 and TRBJ2-5, is EPEVTQTPSHQVTQMGQEVILRCVPISNHLYFYWYRQILGQKVEFLVSFYNNEISEKSEIFDDQFSVERPDGSNFTLKIRSTKLEDSAMYFCASSERAQGAGETQYFGPGTRLLVL.

This chain uses TRBV18 with TRBJ2-5, with D unclear. Germline V CDR1 and CDR2: KGHSH, LQKENI. There are 12 residues in the CDR3. Trimming shortened V by 5 bases and J by 0 bases, and 4 bases separated the two germline ends. Here the CDR3 reads CASSTYQETQYF. CDR3 bases: TGTGCCAGCTCAACATACCAAGAGACCCAGTACTTC. Combining the CDR3 with reference TRBV18 and TRBJ2-5 gives the whole variable domain NAGVMQNPRHLVRRRGQEARLRCSPMKGHSHVYWYRQLPEEGLKFMVYLQKENIIDESGMPKERFSAEFPKEGPSILRIQQVVRGDSAAYFCASSTYQETQYFGPGTRLLVL.

The chain links TRBV5-1 to TRBJ1-2; 9 nucleotides align to TRBD1. The junction had 12 bases not matched to a gene; V was cut back by 4 bases and J by 8 bases. Germline lookup yields CDR1 SGHRS and CDR2 YFSETQ. The length of the CDR3 is 15 residues. CDR3 amino acids: CASSRGQGWVQGYTF. For the CDR3, the DNA is TGCGCCAGCAGCCGGGGACAGGGATGGGTTCAGGGCTACACCTTC. The full variable domain, its missing parts supplied by reference TRBV5-1 and TRBJ1-2, is KAGVTQTPRYLIKTRGQQVTLSCSPISGHRSVSWYQQTPGQGLQFLFEYFSETQRNKGNFPGRFSGRQFSNSRSEMNVSTLELGDSALYLCASSRGQGWVQGYTFGSGTRLTVV.

As concerns this clone: A read error may account for a junction end that differs from germline. V and J are TRBV7-9 and TRBJ1-3, with D perhaps matching TRBD1 (5 bases). Germline CDR1 reads SEHNR; CDR2 reads FQNEAQ (reference sequence). The CDR3 consists of 11 residues. The CDR3 nucleotides are TGTGCCAGCAGCTCCAGGGATTTAGGCAATTTT. It yields the protein CASSSRDLGNF.

The chain combines TRBV20-1 with TRBJ1-2, with no clear D. Germline lookup yields CDR1 DFQATT and CDR2 SNEGSKA (reference sequence). V was cut by 3 bases and J by 5 bases, with 22 bases left in between. This CDR3 spans 16 amino acids. The CDR3 is CSASGWTEIVPYGYTF. CDR3 bases: TGCAGTGCTAGTGGTTGGACGGAGATTGTACCTTATGGCTACACCTTC.

The chain is built from TRBV19 and TRBJ1-1; D not resolved. V dropped 5 bases and J dropped 0 bases, with 10 bases sitting between them. The CDR3 loop spans 14 amino acids. Germline assignment: CDR1 LNHDA and CDR2 SQIVND (reference sequence). The CDR3 bases are TGTGCCAGTAGTTCCCTATCTCTGAACACTGAAGCTTTCTTT. Its protein product is CASSSLSLNTEAFF.

The rearrangement links TRBV28 to TRBJ1-6, with TRBD1 identical over 7 bases. The V segment lost 4 bases and the J segment 11 bases; nucleotides outside the gene matches: 11. The CDR3 loop spans 15 amino acids. Per the germline V gene, CDR1 is MDHEN and CDR2 is SYDVKM. In DNA, the CDR3 is TGTGCCAGCAGTTCCTTTGACAGGGTATGGGCACCCCTCCACTTT. It translates to CASSSFDRVWAPLHF.

The chain employs TRBV6-4 and TRBJ2-5, with 9 bases identical to TRBD2. V lost 6 bases and J lost 4; bases outside the gene matches: 12. Per the germline V gene, CDR1 is MRHNA and CDR2 is SNTAGT. The CDR3 spans 16 residues. The CDR3 coding sequence is TGTGCCAGCAGCCACCTGGGGCTAGCGGGACGAGAGACCCAGTACTTC. It specifies CASSHLGLAGRETQYF.

This clone came up once. The rearrangement links TRBV28 to TRBJ2-2; the match to TRBD1 covers 7 bases. Germline V gene data show CDR1 as MDHEN and CDR2 as SYDVKM. Trimming removed 6 bases from V and 3 bases from J; junction bases left unmatched: 7. This CDR3 spans 15 amino acids. CDR3 amino acids: CASRMTGLDTGELFF. For the CDR3, the DNA is TGTGCCAGCAGAATGACAGGGTTGGACACCGGGGAGCTGTTTTTT.

This rearrangement joins TRBV14 to TRBJ2-3; maybe TRBD2 (6 bases). The CDR3 has 16 amino acids. Per germline, CDR1 SGHDN and CDR2 FVKESK. V was shortened by 0 bases and J by 4 bases, with 14 bases between the two germline ends. For the CDR3, the DNA is TGTGCCAGCAGCCAAGAAATGGAGGGAATGGCAGATACGCAGTATTTT. Protein: CASSQEMEGMADTQYF.

The chain joins TRBV19 to TRBJ2-3, with unresolved D. CDR1 and CDR2 from the germline V gene are LNHDA and SQIVND (reference sequence). Deletions cut 5 bases from V and 3 bases from J, with 9 bases between. The length of the CDR3 is 13 residues. CDR3 loop: CASSLTETDTQYF. In nucleotides, the CDR3 is TGTGCCAGTAGTTTGACGGAAACAGATACGCAGTATTTT.

The CDR3 DNA reads TGTGCCAGTAGTATAGATCGAACAGCAACTAATGAAAAACTGTTTTTT. Its protein product is CASSIDRTATNEKLFF. The chain links TRBV19 to TRBJ1-4; D gene uncertain. The ends were cut back, 0 bases at V and 0 bases at J, with 8 bases in the middle. Per the germline V gene, CDR1 is LNHDA and CDR2 is SQIVND (reference sequence). The CDR3 sequence is 16 residues long.

V and J are TRBV2 and TRBJ1-1; 11 nucleotides line up with TRBD1. This CDR3 is built from 16 residues. V trimming: 8 bases; J trimming: 1 base; junction bases outside the gene matches: 9. From germline, CDR1 is SNHLY and CDR2 FYNNEI. CDR3 amino acids: CASPPGQGATNTEAFF. DNA of the CDR3: TGTGCCAGCCCACCAGGACAGGGGGCAACGAACACTGAAGCTTTCTTT. Variable domain in full (rest from reference TRBV2 and TRBJ1-1): EPEVTQTPSHQVTQMGQEVILRCVPISNHLYFYWYRQILGQKVEFLVSFYNNEISEKSEIFDDQFSVERPDGSNFTLKIRSTKLEDSAMYFCASPPGQGATNTEAFFGQGTRLTVV.

The gene calls are TRBV7-9 and TRBJ1-3; a possible D gene is TRBD1 (5 bases). V lost 5 bases and J 4 bases, leaving 9 bases between the germline ends. Germline V lookup: CDR1 SEHNR, CDR2 FQNEAQ (reference sequence). The CDR3 is 13 residues long. The CDR3, as DNA: TGTGCCAGCAGCCCCCGGACAGGAAACACCATATATTTT. Protein product: CASSPRTGNTIYF.

The chain recombines TRBV28 with TRBJ1-3; 7 bases map to TRBD1. V shed 6 bases and J 3 bases; nucleotides not matched to a gene: 2. This CDR3 comprises 13 residues. Germline lookup yields CDR1 MDHEN and CDR2 SYDVKM. In nucleotides, the CDR3 is TGTGCCAGCAGGAGGACAGGTGGAAACACCATATATTTT. As protein: CASRRTGGNTIYF.

V usage is TRBV5-1 and J usage is TRBJ2-5; 12 bases map to TRBD2. Germline V gene lookup returns CDR1 SGHRS and CDR2 YFSETQ. V lost 1 base to trimming and J lost 1 base; unmatched junction nucleotides: 5. This CDR3 has 17 residues. The CDR3 DNA reads TGCGCCAGCAGCTTGTCCGCGACTAGCGGGAGCCAAGAGACCCAGTACTTC. Encoded protein: CASSLSATSGSQETQYF.

This chain uses TRBV7-9 with TRBJ1-1; D is unclear. Trimming left V 5 bases short and J 1 base short, with 14 bases between. Germline V lookup: CDR1 SEHNR, CDR2 FQNEAQ (reference sequence). The CDR3 runs to 15 residues. The DNA of the CDR3 is TGTGCCAGCAGCCTACAAGGGTACTCGAACACTGAAGCTTTCTTT. Translated: CASSLQGYSNTEAFF.

This chain links TRBV27 with TRBJ1-6; D unclear. Germline V gene sequence: CDR1 MNHEY, CDR2 SMNVEV (reference sequence). The CDR3 totals 24 residues. The V gene lost 2 bases and the J gene lost 5 bases, with 37 bases spanning the gap. The CDR3 loop reads CASSLIHLAREILRRIKDNSPLHF. DNA of the CDR3: TGTGCCAGCAGTTTAATTCATTTGGCTCGAGAAATACTCAGGAGGATAAAAGATAATTCACCCCTCCACTTT.

The V and J genes are TRBV4-1 and TRBJ1-1; D perhaps matches TRBD1 (6 bases). V was cut by 1 base and J by 1 base, with 10 bases left in between. Germline V gene lookup returns CDR1 MGHRA and CDR2 YSYEKL. This CDR3 is built from 15 residues. The CDR3: CASSQAGAQNTEAFF. CDR3 DNA sequence: TGCGCCAGCAGCCAAGCAGGGGCCCAGAACACTGAAGCTTTCTTT.

The rearrangement links TRBV7-7 to TRBJ2-2; 7 bases map to TRBD2. The germline V gene encodes CDR1 SSHAT and CDR2 FNYEAQ (reference sequence). This CDR3 has 14 residues. Trimming cost V 5 bases and J 1 base; bases outside gene matches: 1. In nucleotides, the CDR3 is TGTGCCAGCAGCCCTAGCGGGAACACCGGGGAGCTGTTTTTT. It is translated as CASSPSGNTGELFF.

V usage is TRBV6-5 and J usage is TRBJ1-4, with D possibly being TRBD1 (5 bases). The CDR3 sequence is 15 residues long. Trimming took off 4 bases at V and 6 bases at J, with 15 bases between the two ends. Germline-derived CDR1 and CDR2 are MNHEY and SVGAGI. This CDR3 reads CASSSRGERDEKLFF. The CDR3 coding sequence is TGTGCCAGCAGTTCGAGGGGAGAAAGAGATGAAAAACTGTTTTTT.

Concerning this clone: The junction shows a germline mismatch at one end, possibly a read error. This rearrangement joins TRBV7-7 to TRBJ2-5; 11 nucleotides line up with TRBD1. This CDR3 is built from 14 residues. Looked up from germline, CDR1 is SSHAT and CDR2 is FNYEAQ (reference sequence). The CDR3 coding sequence is TGTGCTAGCAGCCGGGACAGGGGGTCAGAGACCCAGTACTTC. Amino acid sequence: CASSRDRGSETQYF.

V and J are TRBV2 and TRBJ2-3; D is possibly TRBD2 (5 bases). Trimming left V 8 bases short and J 2 bases short, with 35 bases between. This CDR3 is 21 amino acids long. CDR1 SNHLY and CDR2 FYNNEI come from the germline V gene. CDR3 residues: CASFPRWGDAGGSLITDTQYF. The CDR3 bases are TGTGCCAGCTTCCCCCGTTGGGGAGACGCTGGCGGATCCTTAATCACAGATACGCAGTATTTT.

This rearrangement joins TRBV7-6 to TRBJ2-2; 10 positions match TRBD2. The CDR3 runs to 17 residues. Germline V gene data show CDR1 as SGHVS and CDR2 as FNYEAQ. Trimming took 5 bases from V and 2 from J; bases not matched to a gene: 8. DNA for the CDR3: TGTGCCAGCAGCCCCGCCGGACTAGCGGCAAACACCGGGGAGCTGTTTTTT. It is translated as CASSPAGLAANTGELFF.